A selection of T cell receptor beta chains follows, all from one sample in a study of siplizumab effects on memory and regulatory T cells. Clones were sequenced by immunoSEQ multiplex PCR, and TCRdb holds only the in-frame ones, with some missing. The table shows approximately 98,000 clones, with roughly 94% occurring only once. The sample consisted of non-Treg CD4+ T cells sorted from blood. These receptor sequences come from a human donor in good health. Both conserved end residues are part of each CDR3. A D gene is named only where the DNA matches it firmly.

>TRBD1|TRBV29-1
CSVQTGTSLDTQYF
>TRBD2|TRBV5-1
CASSSSSGDTQYF
>.|TRBV7-8
CASSLVSGGYNEQFF
>TRBD1|TRBV30
CAWATGGYEQYF
>TRBD1|TRBV28
CASSSLNRGTEAFF
>.|TRBV5-1
CASSLDLGDYGYTF
>TRBD2|TRBV25-1
CASSVGFMGGVSTDTQYF
>.|TRBV19
CASRGVNNYGYTF
>TRBD1|TRBV11-2
CASSKSRPGQPSGPYEQYF
>TRBD2|TRBV5-1
CASSLPGLAGQGSYNEQFF
>.|TRBV28
CASSPARQANSGANVLTF
>.|TRBV7-3
CASIYRGTVSYEQYF
>.|TRBV28
CASTQGQETQYF
>.|TRBV28
CASRWGTNEKLFF
>.|TRBV7-3
CASSSIGGINSEQFF
>.|TRBV18
CASSPPGTWSGANVLTF
>.|TRBV5-1
CATRVVSTDTQYF
>.|TRBV12-2
CASRTHGQGSQPQHF
>.|TRBV4-1
CASSQDWETSSYNEQFF
>TRBD1|TRBV5-5
CASSLETGDQETQYF
>.|TRBV28
CASRNEGSLQPQHF
>TRBD1|TRBV2
CATPRDRASEAFF
>.|TRBV5-4
CASSPEARWNSPLHF
>.|TRBV30
CAWSGGAIGTDTQYF
>.|TRBV20-1
CSALGKETQYF
>.|TRBV27
CASSLRGGGNTIYF
>.|TRBV18
CASSLDRNYEQYF
>.|TRBV18
CASSPERKVGTDTQYF
>TRBD2|TRBV5-1
CASSPRTGGRASGTDTQYF
>TRBD1|TRBV7-8
CASSLDVRTGGGGYTF
>.|TRBV19
CASRGLASPIEQFF